This TCR beta chain was sequenced for a study of blood T cell repertoires in COVID-19. Study at large: The United States, Italy and Spain provided the acute and convalescent COVID-19 samples. Sources were T cells, B-cell-depleted T cells, or PBMCs; the material itself was cDNA or gDNA.

The CDR3 runs 14 residues. V shed 6 bases and J 3 bases; nucleotides not matched to a gene: 6. In germline, CDR1 is ENHRY, CDR2 SYGVKD. Method: immunoSEQ multiplex PCR; TCRdb's copy keeps in-frame clones and lacks some. This sample carries 45,000 to 65,000 clones, roughly nine tenths of them seen once, and the ten largest clones take approximately 8.8%. V and J are TRBV10-3 and TRBJ2-7, with 9 bases lining up with TRBD2. What was sequenced was peripheral blood. This sequence was found in a man older than 75 with active or convalescent COVID-19. The CDR3 DNA sequence: TGTGCCATCAGGCCACTAGCGGGCAACTACGAGCAGTACTTC. Its protein product is CAIRPLAGNYEQYF.